This TCR beta chain was found in a study of human T cells and chemical hapten exposure. V gave up 4 bases and J gave up 4 bases, with 16 bases separating them. Germline CDR1 MDHEN, CDR2 SYDVKM. The CDR3 runs 15 residues. This clonotype was seen only a few times. The antigen is not known. The study's findings and limits: Among TCRs, those above 1 in 1000 frequency were unaffected by DPC sensitization.

The library tagged individual cDNA molecules with unique molecular identifiers. TCRdb independently ran MiXCR on the RACE reads; one entry per CDR3 protein. The sample carries approximately 80,000 distinct CDR3 sequences, around a tenth recorded once. Documented time point: patch test 1, 2 weeks after DPC sensitization. Treatment denoted: therapeutic diphenylcyclopropenone sensitization with weekly scalp DPC. Alopecia patients deemed DPC-suitable, aged 18 to 70, excluding pregnancy. This TCR was recovered from a woman aged 45-60 years with alopecia areata. Some clones in this sample may be carry-over from other donors' samples. V and J are TRBV28 and TRBJ1-2, with D possibly TRBD1 on 6 matching bases. Here the sequenced sample was whole blood, taken in connection with sensitization to the hapten diphenylcyclopropenone (DPC). CDR3 loop: CASSSLGRGGYGYTF. In nucleotides, the CDR3 is TGTGCCAGCAGTTCGTTAGGCAGGGGAGGCTATGGCTACACCTTC.